This TCR beta chain derives from a study of blood T cell repertoires in COVID-19. Study-level background: From the United States, Italy and Spain came samples of acute and convalescent COVID-19. From T cells, B-cell-depleted T cells, or PBMCs came the material, which was cDNA or gDNA.

J lost 2 bases, V lost 6 bases, and 4 bases had no gene match. The CDR3 sequence is 14 residues long. Looked up from germline, CDR1 is MNHEY and CDR2 is SMNVEV (reference sequence). Original processing notes: Amplification from reference gene primers served as the basis for estimated nucleated cell counts. Clones were read by immunoSEQ multiplex PCR, and TCRdb kept only the in-frame ones, dropping some. V and J calls and clone size follow that table, whereas D and trimming were derived from the DNA. The table lists over 200,000 clones, roughly 87% of them singletons. The material sequenced was peripheral blood. The J gene is TRBJ2-7, the V gene TRBV27; 10 bases map to TRBD2. This receptor was identified in a man aged 35 to 55 with active or convalescent COVID-19. CDR3 region: CASSPGLATYEQYF. In DNA, the CDR3 is TGTGCCAGCAGCCCGGGACTAGCGACCTACGAGCAGTACTTC.